The clone carrying this TCR beta chain has a handful of counts. Its antigen is unknown. Specified treatment: approximately 10-day PBMC culture with coronavirus spike peptide pools or control peptides (ViraFEST assay). The sample is drawn from a study of vaccination and CD4 T cells after COVID-19. Sequenced with the Oncomine TCR Beta short-read assay was DNA taken from cultured CD4+ T cells. TCRdb independently ran MiXCR on the PCR reads; one entry per CDR3 protein. Among over 1,500 distinct CDR3 sequences, 55% to 75% were seen once, and the ten largest hold approximately 39%. General study findings and limits: Median counts of SARS-CoV-2-reactive clonotypes increased from around 20 to 38; this difference was not significant.

Germline assignment: CDR1 SEHNR and CDR2 FQNEAQ (reference sequence). This CDR3 has 14 amino acids. V was trimmed by 5 bases and J by 2 bases, leaving 12 bases between them. V is TRBV7-9 and J is TRBJ1-2; maybe TRBD1 (6 bases). The source was CD4+ T cells from blood, cultured in vitro, collected after SARS-CoV-2 vaccination. This sequence was found in a human donor who had recovered from COVID-19. The CDR3 loop reads CASSPLTGNYGYTF. DNA of the CDR3: TGTGCCAGCAGCCCACTAACAGGGAACTATGGCTACACCTTC.